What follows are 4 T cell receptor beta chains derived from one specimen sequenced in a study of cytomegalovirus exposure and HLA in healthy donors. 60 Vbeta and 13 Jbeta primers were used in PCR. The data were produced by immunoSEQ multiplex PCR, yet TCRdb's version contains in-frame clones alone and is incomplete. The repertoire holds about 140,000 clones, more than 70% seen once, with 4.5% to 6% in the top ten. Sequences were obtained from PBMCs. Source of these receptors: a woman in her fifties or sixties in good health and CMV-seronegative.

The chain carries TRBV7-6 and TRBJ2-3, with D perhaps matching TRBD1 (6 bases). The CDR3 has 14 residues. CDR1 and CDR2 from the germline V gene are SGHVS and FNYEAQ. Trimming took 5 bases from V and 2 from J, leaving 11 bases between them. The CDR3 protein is CASSTNRDTDTQYF. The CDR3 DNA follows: TGTGCCAGCAGCACCAACAGGGACACAGATACGCAGTATTTT.

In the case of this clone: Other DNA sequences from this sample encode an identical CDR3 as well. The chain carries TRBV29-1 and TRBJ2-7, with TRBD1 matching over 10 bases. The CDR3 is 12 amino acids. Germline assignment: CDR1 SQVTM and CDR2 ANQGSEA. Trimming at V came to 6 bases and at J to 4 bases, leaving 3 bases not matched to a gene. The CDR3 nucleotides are TGCAGCGTGACAGGGGGCGGGTACGAGCAGTACTTC. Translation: CSVTGGGYEQYF.

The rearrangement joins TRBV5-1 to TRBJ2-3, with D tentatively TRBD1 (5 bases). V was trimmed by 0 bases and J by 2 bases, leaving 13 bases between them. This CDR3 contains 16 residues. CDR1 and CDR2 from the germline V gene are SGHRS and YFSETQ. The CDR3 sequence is CASSLDTVTDTDTQYF. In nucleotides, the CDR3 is TGCGCCAGCAGCTTGGATACGGTGACAGACACAGATACGCAGTATTTT. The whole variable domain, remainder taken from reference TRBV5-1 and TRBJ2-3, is KAGVTQTPRYLIKTRGQQVTLSCSPISGHRSVSWYQQTPGQGLQFLFEYFSETQRNKGNFPGRFSGRQFSNSRSEMNVSTLELGDSALYLCASSLDTVTDTDTQYFGPGTRLTVL.

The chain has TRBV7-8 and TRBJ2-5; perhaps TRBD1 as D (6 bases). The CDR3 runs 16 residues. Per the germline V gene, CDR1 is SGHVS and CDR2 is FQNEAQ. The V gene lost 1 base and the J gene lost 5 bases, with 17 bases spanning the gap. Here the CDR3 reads CASSLVNKVGQETQYF. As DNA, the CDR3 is TGTGCCAGCAGCTTAGTTAACAAGGTTGGACAGGAGACCCAGTACTTC.